Here is one T cell receptor (beta chain) with its context. This sample is part of a study of blood T cell repertoires in COVID-19. Study overall: The United States, Italy and Spain supplied acute and convalescent COVID-19 samples. Sources were T cells, B-cell-depleted T cells, or PBMCs; the material itself was cDNA or gDNA.

In the source study's methods: Nucleated cell number was recorded as an estimate derived from reference gene primer amplification. Generated by immunoSEQ multiplex PCR, the TCRdb table keeps only in-frame clones and is missing some. V, J and clone size derive from that table, while D and trimming were established from the DNA sequence. This sample has a few hundred thousand clones, with approximately 86% found just once. This CDR3 contains 16 residues. V shed 4 bases and J 3 bases; nucleotides not matched to a gene: 4. Germline CDR1 is SGHTA and CDR2 is FQGNSA. The sample taken for sequencing was peripheral blood. The chain is built from TRBV7-2 and TRBJ2-5; the match to TRBD2 covers 14 bases. The sequence was collected from a woman aged 25 to 39 with acute or convalescent COVID-19. The CDR3 reads CASSYGLAGGEETQYF. The CDR3 nucleotides read TGTGCCAGCAGCTATGGACTAGCGGGAGGTGAAGAGACCCAGTACTTC.